Listed below are T cell receptor beta chains from one sample, sequenced in a study of cytomegalovirus exposure and HLA in healthy donors. Clones were sequenced by immunoSEQ multiplex PCR, and TCRdb holds only the in-frame ones, with some missing. The sample yields some 170,000 clones, 70% seen once. Sequenced sample: PBMCs. These receptors all come from a man aged 18-30 years in good health and CMV-seropositive. Both conserved end residues are part of each CDR3. D genes are given only for firm matches. Size is stated for part of the rows, as once, few or many counts, or as a class when the clone is expanded.

TRBD2 | TRBJ2-3 | TRBV7-2 | many | TGTGCCAGCAGCTTCACTAGCGGGGGGTTCGATACGCAGTATTTT | CASSFTSGGFDTQYF
TRBD1 | TRBJ1-2 | TRBV6-1 | few | TGTGCCAGCAGAGGGGACAGCTATGGCTACACCTTC | CASRGDSYGYTF
TRBD1 | TRBJ1-1 | TRBV7-3 | . | TGTGCCAGCAGCTCGACTCCAGGGGGCACTGAAGCTTTCTTT | CASSSTPGGTEAFF
TRBD1 | TRBJ2-3 | TRBV11-3 | . | TGTGCCAGCAGCTACAGGGGGCAGAGGGCAGATACGCAGTATTTT | CASSYRGQRADTQYF
TRBD1 | TRBJ1-2 | TRBV30 | . | TGTGCCTGGAGTCGGCAGGGGGCTAACTATGGCTACACCTTC | CAWSRQGANYGYTF
. | TRBJ1-4 | TRBV6-1 | few | TGTGCCAGCAGTGAGGCAGGGAGGGAAAAACTGTTTTTT | CASSEAGREKLFF
TRBD1 | TRBJ2-5 | TRBV19 | . | TGTGCCACCCAAAAGGGGGCCCTCCAAGAGACCCAGTACTTC | CATQKGALQETQYF
TRBD2 | TRBJ2-1 | TRBV10-1 | . | TGCGCCAGCACCAACGCCGCGATGCTAGCGGCAAGGGATGAGCAGTTCTTC | CASTNAAMLAARDEQFF
. | TRBJ2-1 | TRBV7-9 | once | TGTGCCAGCAGCTTATGGAGGTACAATGAGCAGTTCTTC | CASSLWRYNEQFF
. | TRBJ1-6 | TRBV27 | once | TGTGCCAGCAGTTTAGGGGCTTCACCCCTCCACTTT | CASSLGASPLHF
TRBD1 | TRBJ1-4 | TRBV18 | . | TGTGCCAGCTCACCAGGGGACAGGCCTAATGAAAAACTGTTTTTT | CASSPGDRPNEKLFF
. | TRBJ2-3 | TRBV29-1 | few | TGCAGCGTAGAAGGGACACCCCAGAGCACAGATACGCAGTATTTT | CSVEGTPQSTDTQYF
TRBD2 | TRBJ2-5 | TRBV28 | . | TGTGCCAGCAGTACTGTTGGCGGGGGGGAAGGGGAGACCCAGTACTTC | CASSTVGGGEGETQYF
. | TRBJ1-2 | TRBV30 | . | TGTGCCTGGAGTGCAGGGGCTCAGTATGGCTACACCTTC | CAWSAGAQYGYTF
. | TRBJ2-5 | TRBV6-1 | . | TGTGCCAGCAGTGTTACAGGGAGAGAGACCCAGTACTTC | CASSVTGRETQYF
. | TRBJ1-6 | TRBV5-1 | . | TGCGCCAGCAGCCCAGGGACTTATAATTCACCCCTCCACTTT | CASSPGTYNSPLHF
. | TRBJ1-2 | TRBV4-2 | . | TGTGCCAGCAGCCAAGAGCCCGGGGACTATGGCTACACCTTC | CASSQEPGDYGYTF
. | TRBJ2-5 | TRBV5-6 | . | TGTGCCAGCAGCTGGGGCGACCAAGAGACCCAGTACTTC | CASSWGDQETQYF
TRBD2 | TRBJ2-6 | TRBV27 | . | TGTGCCAGCAGTCCCGGGAGGTATGGGGCCAACGTCCTGACTTTC | CASSPGRYGANVLTF
TRBD2 | TRBJ2-1 | TRBV25-1 | . | TGTGCCAGCAGTGAATTAGGTAGCGGGAGAATGGGGCATGAGCAGTTCTTC | CASSELGSGRMGHEQFF
TRBD2 | TRBJ2-1 | TRBV14 | . | TGTGCCAGCAGCCAAGATAGACTAGCGTACTACAATGAGCAGTTCTTC | CASSQDRLAYYNEQFF
TRBD2 | TRBJ2-1 | TRBV5-4 | . | TGTGCCAGCAGCTTGGGGGTAGCGGGGGGGAGCGGCGATGAGCAGTTCTTC | CASSLGVAGGSGDEQFF
TRBD1 | TRBJ1-5 | TRBV6-5 | few | TGTGCCAGCAATCAGGGGGCAGCCCAGCATTTT | CASNQGAAQHF
. | TRBJ2-1 | TRBV5-8 | . | TGTGCCAGCAGCTTGTTCTATGAGCAGTTCTTC | CASSLFYEQFF
. | TRBJ1-1 | TRBV28 | . | TGTGCCAGCAGTTTTTACAGGGAGCTGAACACTGAAGCTTTCTTT | CASSFYRELNTEAFF
. | TRBJ2-3 | TRBV5-1 | . | TGCGCCAGCAGCTTCGGACAGTTCACAGATACGCAGTATTTT | CASSFGQFTDTQYF
TRBD1 | TRBJ1-3 | TRBV18 | . | TGTGCCAGCTCACCACCAGGGACAGGGAACACCATATATTTT | CASSPPGTGNTIYF
. | TRBJ1-4 | TRBV7-8 | . | TGTGCCAGCAGCCCAGGGAGGGGAGATGAAAAACTGTTTTTT | CASSPGRGDEKLFF
. | TRBJ1-3 | TRBV5-1 | . | TGCGCCAGCAGGGAGGGCTCTGGAAACACCATATATTTT | CASREGSGNTIYF
. | TRBJ1-2 | TRBV28 | . | TGTGCCAGCAGTGAACAGGGCTATGGCTACACCTTC | CASSEQGYGYTF
TRBD2 | TRBJ2-5 | TRBV4-1 | . | TGCGCCAGCAGCCAGGACCTAGCGGGGGGGCAAGAGACCCAGTACTTC | CASSQDLAGGQETQYF
. | TRBJ1-2 | TRBV4-1 | . | TGCGCCAGCAGTCCGAACCAGGGAAAAGATGGCTACACCTTC | CASSPNQGKDGYTF
TRBD2 | TRBJ2-3 | TRBV28 | once | TGTGCCACCAAAATCAGACTAGCGGGGAGCACAGATACGCAGTATTTT | CATKIRLAGSTDTQYF
. | TRBJ1-4 | TRBV30 | once | TGTGCCTGCTCCCAGACAACTAATGAAAAACTGTTTTTT | CACSQTTNEKLFF
. | TRBJ2-1 | TRBV5-1 | . | TGCGCCAGCAGTTTCACAGGTGGCAATGAGCAGTTCTTC | CASSFTGGNEQFF
. | TRBJ1-1 | TRBV12-5 | few | TGTGCTAGTAATCCCAACATGAACACTGAAGCTTTCTTT | CASNPNMNTEAFF
. | TRBJ2-3 | TRBV27 | . | TGTGCCAGCTCCTTTGGTGTCGCGGGGACAGATACGCAGTATTTT | CASSFGVAGTDTQYF
. | TRBJ1-3 | TRBV19 | . | TGTGCCAGTAGTACCCTTGGACAGAACTCTGGAAACACCATATATTTT | CASSTLGQNSGNTIYF
. | TRBJ2-4 | TRBV5-6 | . | TGTGCCAGCAGCTTCCCCGGAGCCAAAAACATTCAGTACTTC | CASSFPGAKNIQYF
. | TRBJ1-5 | TRBV13 | . | TGTGCCAGCAGCTTAATCGGTCAGCCCCAGCATTTT | CASSLIGQPQHF
TRBD1 | TRBJ1-4 | TRBV5-1 | few | TGCGCCAGCAACGATGGGACAGGGGTTTGGAGTCGGGAAAAACTGTTTTTT | CASNDGTGVWSREKLFF
. | TRBJ2-3 | TRBV19 | . | TGTGCCAGTAGTACTCAGACAGGATTCACAGATACGCAGTATTTT | CASSTQTGFTDTQYF
TRBD2 | TRBJ2-3 | TRBV29-1 | . | TGCAGCGTTGATGGAGGGACTAGCGGGGGCCAAAAATATCGCACAGATACGCAGTATTTT | CSVDGGTSGGQKYRTDTQYF